The 18 T cell receptor beta chains listed next were all sequenced from one sample in a study of cytomegalovirus exposure and HLA in healthy donors. With 60 Vbeta and 13 Jbeta primers, the PCR was carried out. The table came from immunoSEQ multiplex PCR; TCRdb's copy has only in-frame clones and leaves some out. The sample has some 130,000 clones, 70% to 85% seen once. Sequencing was carried out using PBMCs. The receptors originated from a man aged 35 to 55 in good health and CMV-seropositive.

The rearrangement links TRBV6-1 to TRBJ2-2; D not certain. Germline-derived CDR1 and CDR2 are MNHNS and SASEGT. The CDR3 totals 14 residues. Trimming stripped 5 bases from V and 7 bases from J, with 14 bases between. The CDR3 DNA reads as TGTGCCAGCAGTCCTCGGTTTTCTGGCGGGGAGCTGTTTTTT. This sequence encodes CASSPRFSGGELFF.

V is TRBV10-3 and J is TRBJ1-1; 9 positions agree with TRBD1. The CDR3 has 14 residues. The germline CDR1 and CDR2 sequences are ENHRY and SYGVKD. V was pared by 6 bases and J by 3 bases, with 5 bases of the junction left unmatched. CDR3 protein: CAIRGTGRDTEAFF. DNA for the CDR3: TGTGCCATCAGGGGGACAGGGAGGGACACTGAAGCTTTCTTT.

The CDR3 nucleotides read TGTGCCAGCAGTGACGCAGTCTCTGGAAACACCATATATTTT. It is translated as CASSDAVSGNTIYF. The chain carries TRBV6-1 and TRBJ1-3; D unclear. The germline V gene encodes CDR1 MNHNS and CDR2 SASEGT. This CDR3 spans 14 amino acids. V shed 3 bases and J shed 0 bases, with 6 bases lying between them.

V and J are TRBV27 and TRBJ2-7; maybe TRBD1 (5 bases). Trimming pared 4 bases from V and 0 bases from J, leaving 7 bases between. Germline-derived CDR1 and CDR2 are MNHEY and SMNVEV (reference sequence). CDR3 length: 13 amino acids. CDR3 sequence: CASSYQGSYEQYF. For the CDR3, the DNA is TGTGCCAGCAGTTATCAGGGCTCCTACGAGCAGTACTTC.

The chain couples TRBV19 to TRBJ2-7; 8 positions agree with TRBD1. The CDR3 consists of 14 residues. Germline-derived CDR1 and CDR2 are LNHDA and SQIVND (reference sequence). The J segment lost 4 bases and the V segment lost 6 bases, leaving 8 bases of the junction unmatched. CDR3 DNA sequence: TGTGCCAGTAGACCAGGACAGGGATTATACGAGCAGTACTTC. Amino acids: CASRPGQGLYEQYF. Full variable domain (rest looked up from reference TRBV19 and TRBJ2-7): DGGITQSPKYLFRKEGQNVTLSCEQNLNHDAMYWYRQDPGQGLRLIYYSQIVNDFQKGDIAEGYSVSREKKESFPLTVTSAQKNPTAFYLCASRPGQGLYEQYFGPGTRLTVT.

The chain employs TRBV7-2 and TRBJ2-5; D is undetermined. This CDR3 region has 14 residues. Germline V gene lookup returns CDR1 SGHTA and CDR2 FQGNSA. V shed 1 base and J shed 4 bases, with 10 bases lying between them. CDR3 nucleotide sequence: TGTGCCAGCAGCTTAGGGGTGGGCCGAGAGACCCAGTACTTC. Amino acids: CASSLGVGRETQYF. Using reference TRBV7-2 and TRBJ2-5 for the parts outside the CDR3, the full variable domain is GAGVSQSPSNKVTEKGKDVELRCDPISGHTALYWYRQSLGQGLEFLIYFQGNSAPDKSGLPSDRFSAERTGGSVSTLTIQRTQQEDSAVYLCASSLGVGRETQYFGPGTRLLVL.

This clone was seen a handful of times. The chain couples TRBV6-5 to TRBJ1-5, with 8 bases matching TRBD1. The V and J ends lost 2 bases and 7 bases, in that order; junction bases with no gene match: 4. There are 14 residues in the CDR3. Germline assignment: CDR1 MNHEY and CDR2 SVGAGI. The CDR3 coding sequence is TGTGCCAGCAGTTACGGGGCAGGGGGCCAGCCCCAGCATTTT. Translated, it gives CASSYGAGGQPQHF.

The chain uses TRBV10-3 and TRBJ1-1; possible D gene TRBD1, 6 bases. With 2 bases removed from V and 4 bases from J, the gap between germline ends came to 11 bases. The germline gives CDR1 ENHRY, CDR2 SYGVKD. The CDR3 runs 14 residues. CDR3 protein: CAISEEQGITEAFF. CDR3 coding DNA: TGTGCCATCAGTGAGGAACAGGGAATCACTGAAGCTTTCTTT.

The V and J genes are TRBV29-1 and TRBJ2-5, with 8 bases identical to TRBD1. Germline loops: CDR1 SQVTM, CDR2 ANQGSEA. The CDR3 length is 17 residues. Losses at the gene ends were 5 bases for V and 3 bases for J; bases not matched to a gene: 17. The CDR3 nucleotides are TGCAGCGTTTATTACCCCCAGGACAGGGTTCTAGAAGAGACCCAGTACTTC. This codes for CSVYYPQDRVLEETQYF.

The chain carries TRBV27 and TRBJ1-1; 7 bases map to TRBD1. V shed 8 bases, J shed 11 bases, and the junction held 11 bases outside the gene matches. This CDR3 comprises 12 residues. Germline CDR1 and CDR2: MNHEY and SMNVEV (reference sequence). This CDR3 reads CASHRQGGQAFF. In nucleotides, the CDR3 is TGTGCCAGCCATAGACAGGGAGGACAGGCTTTCTTT.

V gene TRBV7-9 combines with J gene TRBJ2-3; no clear D. The germline V gene encodes CDR1 SEHNR and CDR2 FQNEAQ (reference sequence). The CDR3 consists of 18 residues. The V end lost 8 bases, the J end lost 4 bases, and 28 bases lay between the germline ends. CDR3 residues: CASHFPLGVAVEADTQYF. DNA for the CDR3: TGTGCCAGCCATTTTCCCCTCGGAGTAGCCGTCGAGGCAGATACGCAGTATTTT.

This clone appeared a few times. The rearrangement links TRBV5-6 to TRBJ2-7; possible D gene TRBD2, 5 bases. The V gene lost 1 base and the J gene lost 5 bases, with 7 bases spanning the gap. The CDR3 is 12 amino acids. CDR1 is SGHDT, CDR2 YYEEEE, per germline. The DNA for the CDR3 is TGTGCCAGCAGCTTGCGGGGAGACGAGCAGTACTTC. It yields the protein CASSLRGDEQYF.

The table lists this clone with a few counts. The gene calls are TRBV6-5 and TRBJ2-3; tentative D call: TRBD2 (5 bases). The CDR3 sequence is 15 residues long. Germline CDR1 MNHEY, CDR2 SVGAGI. V was shortened by 5 bases and J by 2 bases, with 14 bases between the two germline ends. In nucleotides, the CDR3 is TGTGCCAGCAGTGCCTTAGCGCCCGACACAGATACGCAGTATTTT. This sequence encodes CASSALAPDTDTQYF.

The CDR3 loop reads CASSWGLANEQFF. As DNA, the CDR3 is TGTGCCAGCAGCTGGGGACTAGCCAATGAGCAGTTCTTC. The chain recombines TRBV5-4 with TRBJ2-1; 9 bases agree with TRBD2. CDR3 length: 13 amino acids. With 3 bases clipped from V and 6 bases from J, the junction kept 1 base outside the gene matches. CDR1 is SGHNT, CDR2 YYREEE, per germline (reference sequence).

The chain carries TRBV11-3 and TRBJ2-2, with D possibly being TRBD1 (7 bases). The germline CDR1 and CDR2 sequences are SGHNT and YENEEA. V dropped 5 bases and J dropped 10 bases, with 17 bases sitting between them. The CDR3 contains 14 residues. CDR3 sequence reads: CASSPGGRSEELFF. CDR3 bases: TGTGCCAGCAGCCCAGGGGGGCGGTCCGAGGAGCTGTTTTTT.

Notes on this clone: This CDR3 is also generated by other DNA sequences in the sample. As DNA, the CDR3 is TGCAGTGCTAGCGGTTCCTACGAGCAGTACTTC. As protein: CSASGSYEQYF. The genes are TRBV20-1 and TRBJ2-7; D ambiguous. The CDR3 has 11 amino acids. CDR1 and CDR2 from the germline V gene are DFQATT and SNEGSKA (reference sequence). The ends were cut back, 3 bases at V and 1 base at J, with 4 bases in the middle.

The J gene is TRBJ1-5, the V gene TRBV6-1; D possibly corresponds to TRBD1 (5 bases). Germline assignment: CDR1 MNHNS and CDR2 SASEGT. V lost 1 base and J 7 bases, leaving 14 bases between the germline ends. CDR3 length: 15 amino acids. This CDR3 reads CASSEVGGGEQPQHF. In nucleotides, the CDR3 is TGTGCCAGCAGTGAAGTCGGTGGAGGGGAACAGCCCCAGCATTTT.

The gene calls are TRBV7-2 and TRBJ2-7; TRBD1 is a possible D gene (5 bases). V was trimmed by 2 bases and J by 4 bases, leaving 6 bases between them. CDR3 size: 12 residues. Germline V gives CDR1 SGHTA, CDR2 FQGNSA. CDR3 coding DNA: TGTGCCAGCAGCTTATCAGGGTACGAGCAGTACTTC. It encodes CASSLSGYEQYF.